Below are 27 T cell receptor beta chains sequenced from a single sample in a study of CD8 T cells in Susac syndrome. Random hexamers were used to reverse transcribe the RNA input (about 0.5 to 1 ug). MiXCR was run by TCRdb on the immunoSEQ multiplex PCR reads, yielding one entry per CDR3 protein. The table has approximately 210,000 distinct CDR3 sequences, around 93% seen once. Sequenced input: CD4+ T cells from PBMCs. The receptors were gathered from a human donor with Susac syndrome.

The chain employs TRBV19 and TRBJ2-2; no reliable D call. The ends were cut back, 3 bases at V and 2 bases at J, with 10 bases in the middle. Germline CDR1 reads LNHDA; CDR2 reads SQIVND (reference sequence). The CDR3 runs to 15 residues. CDR3 sequence: CASSMLDRNTGELFF. CDR3 in DNA: TGTGCCAGTAGTATGCTGGACCGTAACACCGGGGAGCTGTTTTTT.

V gene TRBV7-9 combines with J gene TRBJ1-1; D might be TRBD1 (6 bases). This CDR3 contains 16 residues. The ends were cut back, 10 bases at V and 2 bases at J, with 23 bases in the middle. CDR1 is SEHNR, CDR2 FQNEAQ, per germline (reference sequence). The CDR3 bases are TGTGCCATCTCGCGGGACATTGGGGCGATTAACACTGAAGCTTTCTTT. Translated, it gives CAISRDIGAINTEAFF.

V gene TRBV5-1 combines with J gene TRBJ1-1, with TRBD1 matching over 12 bases. The CDR3 covers 16 residues. CDR1 is SGHRS, CDR2 YFSETQ, per germline. V lost 6 bases to trimming and J lost 1 base; unmatched junction nucleotides: 7. CDR3 loop: CASTYEGQGANTEAFF. Here the CDR3 DNA reads TGCGCCAGCACCTACGAGGGACAGGGGGCGAACACTGAAGCTTTCTTT.

The chain combines TRBV6-2 or TRBV6-3 with TRBJ2-6, with a weak D call TRBD1 (6 bases). With 4 bases removed from V and 8 bases from J, the gap between germline ends came to 15 bases. This CDR3 contains 15 residues. Germline V gene lookup returns CDR1 MNHEY and CDR2 SVGEGT. The CDR3, as DNA: TGTGCCAGCAGTTCCAGACAGGTAGCGACCAACGTCCTGACTTTC. It yields the protein CASSSRQVATNVLTF.

The chain joins TRBV20-1 to TRBJ2-5, with 10 bases that match TRBD2. The V gene's germline CDR1 is DFQATT and CDR2 SNEGSKA (reference sequence). This CDR3 region has 15 residues. With 6 bases clipped from V and 2 bases from J, the junction kept 9 bases outside the gene matches. This chain's CDR3 is CSAGDSGGPQETQYF. In nucleotides, the CDR3 is TGCAGTGCAGGGGATAGCGGGGGGCCTCAAGAGACCCAGTACTTC.

This clonotype was seen a few times. The chain uses TRBV6-1 and TRBJ2-5; D tentatively fits TRBD1 or TRBD2 (5 bases each). The CDR3 extends over 13 amino acids. In germline, CDR1 is MNHNS, CDR2 SASEGT. V was trimmed by 6 bases and J by 5 bases, leaving 13 bases between them. The CDR3 sequence: CASSWDGEETQYF. The CDR3 DNA sequence: TGTGCCAGCAGCTGGGACGGTGAGGAGACCCAGTACTTC.

The rearrangement joins TRBV12-5 to TRBJ2-1; 8 bases agree with TRBD2. From germline, CDR1 is LGHNT and CDR2 FRNRAP. This CDR3 has 15 residues. V was pared by 6 bases and J by 3 bases, with 7 bases of the junction left unmatched. The CDR3 here is CASGVAGRYYNEQFF. CDR3 bases: TGTGCTAGTGGGGTAGCGGGGAGGTACTACAATGAGCAGTTCTTC.

The chain has TRBV27 and TRBJ2-2; TRBD1 is a possible D gene (6 bases). Germline CDR1 is MNHEY and CDR2 is SMNVEV (reference sequence). This CDR3 region has 18 residues. Deletions cut 5 bases from V and 0 bases from J, with 19 bases between. The CDR3 loop reads CASSPGQGNPSNTGELFF. For the CDR3, the DNA is TGTGCCAGCAGTCCCGGCCAGGGGAACCCTTCGAACACCGGGGAGCTGTTTTTT.

This chain connects TRBV3-1 to TRBJ2-5; 10 nucleotides line up with TRBD1. Trimming cost V 10 bases and J 2 bases; bases outside gene matches: 4. Germline CDR1 and CDR2: LGHDT and YNNKEL (reference sequence). CDR3 length: 13 residues. The CDR3 protein is CATRDRGQETQYF. CDR3 sequence (DNA): TGTGCCACCAGGGACAGGGGTCAAGAGACCCAGTACTTC.

This sequence joins TRBV9 and TRBJ2-7; 7 bases agree with TRBD1. J lost 4 bases, V lost 4 bases, and 14 bases had no gene match. This CDR3 comprises 16 residues. Germline CDR1 is SGDLS and CDR2 is YYNGEE. The CDR3 protein is CASSTQGDGLTYEQYF. For the CDR3, the DNA is TGTGCCAGCAGCACTCAGGGGGACGGCCTCACGTACGAGCAGTACTTC.

This clonotype occurred once. Here the CDR3 reads CASSLVPNQPQHF. Written as DNA, the CDR3 is TGTGCCAGCAGCTTAGTTCCTAATCAGCCCCAGCATTTT. The chain carries TRBV7-8 and TRBJ1-5; unclear D gene. Germline lookup yields CDR1 SGHVS and CDR2 FQNEAQ. V dropped 1 base and J dropped 4 bases, with 5 bases sitting between them. CDR3 length: 13 residues.

The chain uses TRBV20-1 and TRBJ2-7; D remains unclear. The CDR3 has 14 amino acids. Germline lookup yields CDR1 DFQATT and CDR2 SNEGSKA (reference sequence). V was shortened by 6 bases and J by 0 bases, with 15 bases between the two germline ends. The DNA of the CDR3 is TGCAGTGCCCCCCCCGGACCCAGCTCCTACGAGCAGTACTTC. Its translation: CSAPPGPSSYEQYF.

The rearrangement uses TRBV9 and TRBJ1-2; a weak D match, TRBD1 (6 bases). This CDR3 region has 12 residues. Germline values: CDR1 SGDLS, CDR2 YYNGEE. V was trimmed by 3 bases and J by 4 bases, leaving 7 bases between them. The CDR3 sequence is CASSGDIYGYTF. Here the CDR3 DNA reads TGTGCCAGCAGCGGGGACATCTATGGCTACACCTTC.

This chain connects TRBV12-3 or TRBV12-4 to TRBJ2-1; perhaps TRBD1 as D (5 bases). The V end was cut by 1 base, the J end by 10 bases, with 5 bases between. The CDR3 is 11 amino acids. The CDR3 loop is CASSLGGEQFF. DNA of the CDR3: TGTGCCAGCAGTTTAGGGGGCGAGCAGTTCTTC.

The chain employs TRBV30 and TRBJ1-2; D is uncertain. The germline CDR1 and CDR2 sequences are GTSNPN and SVGIG (reference sequence). Deletions cut 5 bases from V and 5 bases from J, with 6 bases between. The CDR3 has 10 residues. The CDR3 DNA follows: TGTGCCTGGGAGGGTTATGGCTACACCTTC. It is translated as CAWEGYGYTF.

The table lists this clonotype with a count of one. The chain uses TRBV5-4 and TRBJ2-2; TRBD1 aligns across 8 bases. The CDR3 is 18 amino acids. From germline, CDR1 is SGHNT and CDR2 YYREEE (reference sequence). The V segment lost 2 bases and the J segment 1 base; nucleotides outside the gene matches: 10. The CDR3 nucleotides are TGTGCCAGCAGCTTAAACAGGGGGTCGGAGGTGAACACCGGGGAGCTGTTTTTT. Amino acid sequence: CASSLNRGSEVNTGELFF. Based on the CDR3 plus reference TRBV5-4 and TRBJ2-2, the full variable domain is ETGVTQSPTHLIKTRGQQVTLRCSSQSGHNTVSWYQQALGQGPQFIFQYYREEENGRGNFPPRFSGLQFPNYSSELNVNALELDDSALYLCASSLNRGSEVNTGELFFGEGSRLTVL.

The J gene is TRBJ2-5, the V gene TRBV5-6; D is perhaps TRBD1 or TRBD2 (5 bases each). Per germline, CDR1 SGHDT and CDR2 YYEEEE. This CDR3 comprises 13 residues. V lost 4 bases and J lost 5, with 12 bases in between. The CDR3 DNA is TGTGCCAGCAGCGACAACTGGGGGGAGACCCAGTACTTC. Amino acid sequence: CASSDNWGETQYF.

The chain couples TRBV9 to TRBJ1-5; no firm D call. CDR3 size: 15 residues. Trimming pared 0 bases from V and 0 bases from J, leaving 7 bases between. The germline V gene encodes CDR1 SGDLS and CDR2 YYNGEE. The CDR3 sequence is CASSVGADSNQPQHF. DNA for the CDR3: TGTGCCAGCAGCGTAGGGGCCGATAGCAATCAGCCCCAGCATTTT.

The chain employs TRBV30 and TRBJ1-2; D remains ambiguous. Trimming left V 2 bases short and J 7 bases short, with 11 bases between. Germline-derived CDR1 and CDR2 are GTSNPN and SVGIG (reference sequence). The CDR3 loop spans 12 amino acids. CDR3 bases: TGTGCCTGGAGTACAATTCATGGTGGCTACACCTTC. Its protein is CAWSTIHGGYTF.

The chain is built from TRBV2 and TRBJ2-7; 7 bases line up with TRBD1. Losses at the gene ends were 7 bases for V and 2 bases for J; bases not matched to a gene: 8. The germline CDR1 and CDR2 sequences are SNHLY and FYNNEI. CDR3 length equals 14 residues. The CDR3 DNA is TGTGCCAGCATTACTGACAGGGCCGCCTACGAGCAGTACTTC. Translating it yields CASITDRAAYEQYF.

The genes are TRBV30 and TRBJ1-2; perhaps TRBD1 as D (6 bases). Germline CDR1 is GTSNPN and CDR2 is SVGIG (reference sequence). V gave up 5 bases and J gave up 0 bases, with 7 bases separating them. The CDR3 extends over 12 amino acids. The CDR3 DNA reads as TGTGCCTGGGGGACACCTAACTATGGCTACACCTTC. Protein: CAWGTPNYGYTF.

The chain has TRBV7-9 and TRBJ1-2; the D is unclear. Germline loops: CDR1 SEHNR, CDR2 FQNEAQ (reference sequence). Trimming pared 8 bases from V and 10 bases from J, leaving 14 bases between. The CDR3 spans 11 residues. The CDR3 DNA is TGTGCCAGCGGAACGGGGTGGCTCTACACCTTC. Protein: CASGTGWLYTF.

The chain combines TRBV7-9 with TRBJ2-1; D remains ambiguous. CDR1 is SEHNR and CDR2 is FQNEAQ in the germline V gene (reference sequence). V lost 3 bases and J lost 8, with 5 bases in between. CDR3 length: 11 amino acids. The CDR3 bases are TGTGCCAGCAGCTTTAAGGATGAGCAGTTCTTC. Translation: CASSFKDEQFF.

CDR3 in DNA: TGCAGTGCTAGGCCCAACTACAATGAGCAGTTCTTC. Its translation: CSARPNYNEQFF. The V and J genes are TRBV20-1 and TRBJ2-1, with D hard to call. The CDR3 runs to 12 residues. In germline, CDR1 is DFQATT, CDR2 SNEGSKA (reference sequence). Trimming stripped 3 bases from V and 3 bases from J, with 6 bases between.

This clonotype was seen only once. J is TRBJ1-2 and V is TRBV29-1; the D is unclear. V was trimmed by 4 bases and J by 4 bases, leaving 13 bases between them. The germline V gene has CDR1 SQVTM and CDR2 ANQGSEA. The CDR3 runs to 13 residues. CDR3 residues: CSVAPPQVYGYTF. CDR3 coding DNA: TGCAGCGTTGCACCGCCCCAGGTCTATGGCTACACCTTC.

The count of this clonotype is one. This chain connects TRBV29-1 to TRBJ2-5; 11 positions agree with TRBD2. Germline V gene sequence: CDR1 SQVTM, CDR2 ANQGSEA. J was trimmed by 4 bases and V by 3 bases; bases with no gene match: 10. CDR3 size: 16 residues. The CDR3 loop is CSVDWLAGGRGETQYF. CDR3 bases: TGCAGCGTTGATTGGCTAGCGGGGGGCCGGGGAGAGACCCAGTACTTC. Combining the CDR3 with reference TRBV29-1 and TRBJ2-5 gives the whole variable domain SAVISQKPSRDICQRGTSLTIQCQVDSQVTMMFWYRQQPGQSLTLIATANQGSEATYESGFVIDKFPISRPNLTFSTLTVSNMSPEDSSIYLCSVDWLAGGRGETQYFGPGTRLLVL.

This clonotype is a singleton in its sample. The chain uses TRBV6-2 or TRBV6-3 and TRBJ1-1; no definite D call. CDR1 and CDR2 from the germline V gene are MNHEY and SVGEGT. The CDR3 runs 12 residues. V dropped 10 bases and J dropped 4 bases, with 13 bases sitting between them. CDR3 DNA sequence: TGTGCCACGGGGAGGTCCGGCACTGAAGCTTTCTTT. This gives the protein CATGRSGTEAFF.